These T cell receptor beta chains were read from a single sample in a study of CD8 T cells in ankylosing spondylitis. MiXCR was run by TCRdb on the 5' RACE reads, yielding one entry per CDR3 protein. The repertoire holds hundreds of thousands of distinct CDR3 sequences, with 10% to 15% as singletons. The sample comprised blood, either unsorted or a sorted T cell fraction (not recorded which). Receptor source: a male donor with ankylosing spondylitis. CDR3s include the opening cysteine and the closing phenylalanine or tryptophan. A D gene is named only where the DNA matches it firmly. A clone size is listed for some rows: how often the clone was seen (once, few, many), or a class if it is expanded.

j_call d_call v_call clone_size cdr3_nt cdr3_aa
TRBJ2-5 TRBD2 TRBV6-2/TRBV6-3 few TGTGCCAGCAGCTCCGGGGGGGAGCAAGAGACCCAGTACTTC CASSSGGEQETQYF
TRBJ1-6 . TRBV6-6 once TGTGCCAGCAGTGTTGGGAGTTCACCCCTCCACTTT CASSVGSSPLHF
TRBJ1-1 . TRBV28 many TGTGCCAGCAGTCCCGGAGGACGCACTGAAGCTTTCTTT CASSPGGRTEAFF
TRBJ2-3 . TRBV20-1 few TGCAGTGCCCTTATCCACCGGGGGCCCCTTCGGGATACGCAGTATTTT CSALIHRGPLRDTQYF
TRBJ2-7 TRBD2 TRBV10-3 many TGTGCCATTGGGACTAGCGAAGGAGGTCCCTCCTACGAGCAGTACTTC CAIGTSEGGPSYEQYF
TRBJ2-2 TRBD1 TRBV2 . TGTGCCAGCAGAAAGGACAGGGCAAGCACCGGGGAGCTGTTTTTT CASRKDRASTGELFF
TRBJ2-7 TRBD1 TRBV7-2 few TGTGCCAGCAGCTCACGATACAGGGGATTGTACGAGCAGTACTTC CASSSRYRGLYEQYF
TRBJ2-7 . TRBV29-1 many TGCAGCGCAGGAGACTGGAACGAGCAGTACTTC CSAGDWNEQYF
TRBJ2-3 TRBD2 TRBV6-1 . TGTGCCAGCATAGCGGCGGGAGGGTCGCGAGATACGCAGTATTTT CASIAAGGSRDTQYF
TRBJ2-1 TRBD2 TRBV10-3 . TGTGCCACTCAGACTAGCGGCTACTACAATGAGCAGTTCTTC CATQTSGYYNEQFF
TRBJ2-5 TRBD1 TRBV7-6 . TGTGCCAGCAGCTTGACAGGGGTTTACGAGACCCAGTACTTC CASSLTGVYETQYF
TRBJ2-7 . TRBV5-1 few TGCGCCAGCAGCTTGGCCGATAGCTCCTACGAGCAGTACTTC CASSLADSSYEQYF
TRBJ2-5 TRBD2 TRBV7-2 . TGTGCCAGCAGCTTAAATGGGGGAGGGAGCGAGACCCAGTACTTC CASSLNGGGSETQYF